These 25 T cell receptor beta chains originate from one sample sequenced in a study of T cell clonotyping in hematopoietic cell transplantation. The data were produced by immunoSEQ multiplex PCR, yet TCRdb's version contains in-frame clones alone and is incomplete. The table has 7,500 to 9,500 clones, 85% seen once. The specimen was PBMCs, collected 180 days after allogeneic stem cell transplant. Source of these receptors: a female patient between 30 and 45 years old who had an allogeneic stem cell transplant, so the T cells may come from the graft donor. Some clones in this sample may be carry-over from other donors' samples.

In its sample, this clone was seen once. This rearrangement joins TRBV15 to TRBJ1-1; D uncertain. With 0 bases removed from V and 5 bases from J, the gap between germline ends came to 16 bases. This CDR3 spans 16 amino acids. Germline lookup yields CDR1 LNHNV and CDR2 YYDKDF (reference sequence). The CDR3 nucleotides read TGTGCCACCAGCAGAGATGTCCCCCCAGAGGGTACTGAAGCTTTCTTT. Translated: CATSRDVPPEGTEAFF. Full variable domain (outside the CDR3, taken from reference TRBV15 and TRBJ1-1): DAMVIQNPRYQVTQFGKPVTLSCSQTLNHNVMYWYQQKSSQAPKLLFHYYDKDFNNEADTPDNFQSRRPNTSFCFLDIRSPGLGDTAMYLCATSRDVPPEGTEAFFGQGTRLTVV.

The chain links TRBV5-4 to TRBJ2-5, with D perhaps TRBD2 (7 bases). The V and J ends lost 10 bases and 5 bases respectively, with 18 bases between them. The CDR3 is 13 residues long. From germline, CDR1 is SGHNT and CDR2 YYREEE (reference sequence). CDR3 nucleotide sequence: TGTGCCGGGGGGGGCTTCGGTGGTGAGACCCAGTACTTC. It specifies CAGGGFGGETQYF.

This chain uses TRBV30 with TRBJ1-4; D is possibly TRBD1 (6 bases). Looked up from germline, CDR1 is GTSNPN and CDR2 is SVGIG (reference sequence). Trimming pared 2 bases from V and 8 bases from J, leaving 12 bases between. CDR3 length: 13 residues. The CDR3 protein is CAWSRGAREKLFF. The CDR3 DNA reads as TGTGCCTGGAGTCGGGGGGCGAGGGAAAAACTGTTTTTT.

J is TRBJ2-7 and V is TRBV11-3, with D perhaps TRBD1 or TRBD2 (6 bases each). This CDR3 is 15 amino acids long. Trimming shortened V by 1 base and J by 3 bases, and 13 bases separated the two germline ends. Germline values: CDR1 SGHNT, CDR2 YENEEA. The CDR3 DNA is TGTGCCAGCAGCTTAGGTCCGGAGGGGGACTACGAGCAGTACTTC. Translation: CASSLGPEGDYEQYF.

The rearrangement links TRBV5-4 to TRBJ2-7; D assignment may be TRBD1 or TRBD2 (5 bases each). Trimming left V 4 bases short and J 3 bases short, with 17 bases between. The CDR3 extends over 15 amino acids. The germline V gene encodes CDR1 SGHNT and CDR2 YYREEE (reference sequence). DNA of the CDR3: TGTGCCAGCAGCACCGAAGGGACCGGACACTACGAGCAGTACTTC. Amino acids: CASSTEGTGHYEQYF.

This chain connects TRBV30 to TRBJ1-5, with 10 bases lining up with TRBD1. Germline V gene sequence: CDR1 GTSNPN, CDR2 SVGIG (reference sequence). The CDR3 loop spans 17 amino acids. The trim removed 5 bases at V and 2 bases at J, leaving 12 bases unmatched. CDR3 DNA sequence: TGTGCCTGGGCCCTGACAGGGGGCTCTATGGGCAATCAGCCCCAGCATTTT. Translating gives CAWALTGGSMGNQPQHF. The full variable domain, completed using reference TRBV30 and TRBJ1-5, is SQTIHQWPATLVQPVGSPLSLECTVEGTSNPNLYWYRQAAGRGLQLLFYSVGIGQISSEVPQNLSASRPQDRQFILSSKKLLLSDSGFYLCAWALTGGSMGNQPQHFGDGTRLSIL.

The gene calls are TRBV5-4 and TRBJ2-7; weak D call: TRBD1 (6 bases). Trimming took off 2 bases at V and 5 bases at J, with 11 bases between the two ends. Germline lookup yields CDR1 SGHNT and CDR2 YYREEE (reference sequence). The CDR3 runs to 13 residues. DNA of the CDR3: TGTGCCAGCAGCTTACAGGGTTCCGACGAGCAGTACTTC. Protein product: CASSLQGSDEQYF.

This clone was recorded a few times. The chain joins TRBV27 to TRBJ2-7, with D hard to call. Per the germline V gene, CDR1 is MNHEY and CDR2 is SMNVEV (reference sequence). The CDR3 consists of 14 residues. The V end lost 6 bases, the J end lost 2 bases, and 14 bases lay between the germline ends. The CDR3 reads CASSQNPGPYEQYF. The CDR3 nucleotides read TGTGCCAGCAGCCAAAACCCGGGCCCCTACGAGCAGTACTTC.

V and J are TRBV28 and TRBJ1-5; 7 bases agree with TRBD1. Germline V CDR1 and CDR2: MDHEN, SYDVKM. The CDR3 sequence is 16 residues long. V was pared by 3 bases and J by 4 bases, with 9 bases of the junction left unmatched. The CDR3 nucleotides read TGTGCCAGCAGTTTCAGCTCTAAGGGGGCAAATCAGCCCCAGCATTTT. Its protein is CASSFSSKGANQPQHF.

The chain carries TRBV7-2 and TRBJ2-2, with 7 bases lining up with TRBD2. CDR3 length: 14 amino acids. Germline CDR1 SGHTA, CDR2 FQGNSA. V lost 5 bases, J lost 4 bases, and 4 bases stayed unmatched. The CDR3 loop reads CASSHGRSTGELFF. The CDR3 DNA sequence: TGTGCCAGCAGCCACGGGAGGAGCACCGGGGAGCTGTTTTTT.

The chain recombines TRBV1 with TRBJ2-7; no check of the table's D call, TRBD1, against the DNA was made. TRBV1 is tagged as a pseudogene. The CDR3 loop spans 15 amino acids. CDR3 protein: CTSSPFDRDEPEQYF. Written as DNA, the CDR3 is TGCACCAGCAGCCCCTTCGACAGGGACGAGCCCGAGCAGTACTTC.

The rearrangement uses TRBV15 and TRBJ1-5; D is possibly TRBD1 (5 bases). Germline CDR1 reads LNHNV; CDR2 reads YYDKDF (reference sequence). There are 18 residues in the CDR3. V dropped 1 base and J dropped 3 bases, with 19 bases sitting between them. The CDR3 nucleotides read TGTGCCACCAGCAGAGTTATGGTTTGGGGCTTGAACAATCAGCCCCAGCATTTT. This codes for CATSRVMVWGLNNQPQHF.

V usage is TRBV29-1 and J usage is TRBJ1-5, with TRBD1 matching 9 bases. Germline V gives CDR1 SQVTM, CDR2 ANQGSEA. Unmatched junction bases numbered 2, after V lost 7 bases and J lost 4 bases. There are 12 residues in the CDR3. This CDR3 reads CSAGQGNQPQHF. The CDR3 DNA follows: TGCAGCGCTGGACAGGGGAATCAGCCCCAGCATTTT.

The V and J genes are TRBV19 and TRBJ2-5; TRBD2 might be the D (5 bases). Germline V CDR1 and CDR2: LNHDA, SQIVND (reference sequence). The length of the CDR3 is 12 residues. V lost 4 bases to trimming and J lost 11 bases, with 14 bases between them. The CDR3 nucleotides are TGTGCCAGTAGTAGGGGTGGAGGTGAGCAGTACTTC. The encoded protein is CASSRGGGEQYF.

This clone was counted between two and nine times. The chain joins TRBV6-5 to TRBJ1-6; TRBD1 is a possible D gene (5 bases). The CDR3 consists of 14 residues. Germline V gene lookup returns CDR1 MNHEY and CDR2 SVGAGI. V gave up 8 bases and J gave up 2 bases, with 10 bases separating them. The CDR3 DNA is TGTGCCAGCGGAGCAGGGCCCTATAATTCACCCCTCCACTTT. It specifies CASGAGPYNSPLHF.

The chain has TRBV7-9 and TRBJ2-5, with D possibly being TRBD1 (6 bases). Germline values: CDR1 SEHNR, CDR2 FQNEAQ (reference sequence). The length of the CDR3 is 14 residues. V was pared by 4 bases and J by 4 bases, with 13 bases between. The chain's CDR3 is CASSSDRSRETQYF. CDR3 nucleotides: TGTGCCAGCAGCTCCGACAGGTCAAGAGAGACCCAGTACTTC.

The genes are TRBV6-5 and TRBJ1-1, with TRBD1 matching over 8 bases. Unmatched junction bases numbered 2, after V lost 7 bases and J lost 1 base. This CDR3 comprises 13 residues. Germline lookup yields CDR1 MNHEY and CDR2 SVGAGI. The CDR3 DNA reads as TGTGCCAGCACCGACAGGGGGAACACTGAAGCTTTCTTT. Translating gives CASTDRGNTEAFF.

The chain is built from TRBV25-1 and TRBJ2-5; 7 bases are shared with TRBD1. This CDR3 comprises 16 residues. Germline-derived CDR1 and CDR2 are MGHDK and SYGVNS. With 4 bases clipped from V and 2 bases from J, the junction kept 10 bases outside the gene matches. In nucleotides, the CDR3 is TGTGCCAGCAGTGCGTGGACAGGCGCTCAACAAGAGACCCAGTACTTC. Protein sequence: CASSAWTGAQQETQYF.

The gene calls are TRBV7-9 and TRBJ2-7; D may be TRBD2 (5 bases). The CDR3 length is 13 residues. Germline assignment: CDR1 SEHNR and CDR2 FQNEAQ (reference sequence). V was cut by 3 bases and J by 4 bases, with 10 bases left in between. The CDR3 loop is CASSFLAGYEQYF. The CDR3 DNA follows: TGTGCCAGCAGCTTCCTAGCCGGGTACGAGCAGTACTTC. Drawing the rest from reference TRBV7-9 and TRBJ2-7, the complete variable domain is DTGVSQNPRHKITKRGQNVTFRCDPISEHNRLYWYRQTLGQGPEFLTYFQNEAQLEKSRLLSDRFSAERPKGSFSTLEIQRTEQGDSAMYLCASSFLAGYEQYFGPGTRLTVT.

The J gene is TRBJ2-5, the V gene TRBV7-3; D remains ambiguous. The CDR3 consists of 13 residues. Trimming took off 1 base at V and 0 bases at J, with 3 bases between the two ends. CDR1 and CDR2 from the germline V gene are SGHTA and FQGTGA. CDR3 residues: CASSLKDQETQYF. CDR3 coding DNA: TGTGCCAGCAGCTTAAAAGACCAAGAGACCCAGTACTTC.

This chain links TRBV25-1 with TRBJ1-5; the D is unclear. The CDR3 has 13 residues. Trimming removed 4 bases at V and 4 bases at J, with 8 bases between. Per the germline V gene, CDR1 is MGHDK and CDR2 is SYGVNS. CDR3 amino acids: CASSVTGNQPQHF. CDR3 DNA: TGTGCCAGCAGTGTGACCGGTAATCAGCCCCAGCATTTT.

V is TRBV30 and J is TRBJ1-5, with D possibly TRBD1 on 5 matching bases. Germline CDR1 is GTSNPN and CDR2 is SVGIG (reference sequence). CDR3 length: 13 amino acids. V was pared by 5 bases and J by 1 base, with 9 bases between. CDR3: CAWSRQSNQPQHF. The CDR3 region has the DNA TGTGCCTGGTCGCGACAGAGCAATCAGCCCCAGCATTTT.

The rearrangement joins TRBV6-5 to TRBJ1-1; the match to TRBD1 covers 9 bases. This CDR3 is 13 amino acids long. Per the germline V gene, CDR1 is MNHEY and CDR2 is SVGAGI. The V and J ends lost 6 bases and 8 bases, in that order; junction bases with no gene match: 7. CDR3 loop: CASSGQGRREAFF. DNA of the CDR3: TGTGCCAGCAGCGGACAGGGGAGAAGAGAAGCTTTCTTT.

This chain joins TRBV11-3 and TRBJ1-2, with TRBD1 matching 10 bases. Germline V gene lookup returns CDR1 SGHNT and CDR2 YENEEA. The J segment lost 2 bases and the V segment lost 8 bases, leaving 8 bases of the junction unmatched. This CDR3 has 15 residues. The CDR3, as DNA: TGTGCCAGCGAAATTGGACAGGGGGTGAACTATGGCTACACCTTC. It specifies CASEIGQGVNYGYTF.

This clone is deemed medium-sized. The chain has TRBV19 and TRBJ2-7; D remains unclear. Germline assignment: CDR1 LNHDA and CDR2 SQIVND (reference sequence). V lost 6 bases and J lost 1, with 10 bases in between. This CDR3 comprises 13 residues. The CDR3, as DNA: TGTGCCAGTAGGGCGGACGAATCCTACGAGCAGTACTTC. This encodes CASRADESYEQYF.